This is a list of T cell receptor beta chains from one sample in a study of beta chain features in type 1 diabetes. Sequencing was performed with immunoSEQ multiplex PCR; in TCRdb, only in-frame clones are kept and a portion is missing. The table lists 200,000 to 250,000 clones, 27% of them singletons. Sample: central memory CD4+ T cells from blood. Receptors were obtained from a young man in good health. Both conserved end residues are part of each CDR3. The D gene is left open where the match is weak. A clone size is listed for some rows: how often the clone was seen (once, few, many), or a class if it is expanded.

clone size,V gene,J gene,D gene,CDR3 DNA,CDR3 protein
few,TRBV7-2,TRBJ2-5,TRBD2,TGTGCCAGCAGCTTATATATAGCGGGGGCTCTCCAAGAGACCCAGTACTTC,CASSLYIAGALQETQYF
-,TRBV7-6,TRBJ2-6,-,TGTGCCAGCAGTTTGCAGGGAGCTGGGGCCAACGTCCTGACTTTC,CASSLQGAGANVLTF
-,TRBV7-9,TRBJ1-2,-,TGTGCCAGCAGCTTAGCCCCCGGGGCCCCAGGCACCTTC,CASSLAPGAPGTF
few,TRBV10-3,TRBJ2-6,-,TGTGCCATCAGTGAGTCCCGTACTAACTCTGGGGCCAACGTCCTGACTTTC,CAISESRTNSGANVLTF
-,TRBV7-9,TRBJ2-5,-,TGTGCCAGCAGCTTATCAGGGGGGGAGACCCAGTACTTC,CASSLSGGETQYF
few,TRBV30,TRBJ1-1,-,TGTGCCTCCCAGGGTCGTGGAACCACTGAAGCTTTCTTT,CASQGRGTTEAFF
few,TRBV30,TRBJ1-2,TRBD1,TGTGCCTGGAGTCTTTCGGGACAGGGCTATGGCTACACCTTC,CAWSLSGQGYGYTF
few,TRBV29-1,TRBJ2-7,-,TGCAGCGTTTACCTCGCAGGGGTCTCCTACGAGCAGTACTTC,CSVYLAGVSYEQYF
-,TRBV9,TRBJ2-7,-,TGTGCCAGCAGCGTATCCCCAAACTCCTACGAGCAGTACTTC,CASSVSPNSYEQYF
few,TRBV30,TRBJ1-1,TRBD1,TGTGCCTGGAGCGCATGGGGGACAGGGGGCCTTTCGAACACTGAAGCTTTCTTT,CAWSAWGTGGLSNTEAFF
-,TRBV28,TRBJ2-7,-,TGTGCCAGCCGGGACGCATCCTACGAGCAGTACTTC,CASRDASYEQYF
-,TRBV10-2,TRBJ2-7,TRBD2,TGCGCCAGCAGTGTGCTACCGGGACTAGCGAACGCCTACGAGCAGTACTTC,CASSVLPGLANAYEQYF
many,TRBV14,TRBJ2-7,-,TGTGCCAGCAGCCAAGATCTTTCCCCAGGCTACTCCTACGAGCAGTACTTC,CASSQDLSPGYSYEQYF
few,TRBV14,TRBJ2-1,TRBD2,TGTGCCAGCAGCCAACTAGCGGGAGGGGTCGGTGAGCAGTTCTTC,CASSQLAGGVGEQFF
few,TRBV5-1,TRBJ2-1,-,TGCGCCAGCAGCTTAATGCTAGGTGGGGGCTCCTACAATGAGCAGTTCTTC,CASSLMLGGGSYNEQFF
-,TRBV30,TRBJ2-5,-,TGTGCCTGGAGTGCCGGGCTGCAAGAGACCCAGTACTTC,CAWSAGLQETQYF
-,TRBV7-9,TRBJ1-3,-,TGTGCCAGCAGCCTAGACAGGAGCTCTGGAAACACCATATATTTT,CASSLDRSSGNTIYF
few,TRBV27,TRBJ1-4,-,TGTGCCAGCAGGAGGACGGGGATTAATGAAAAACTGTTTTTT,CASRRTGINEKLFF
once,TRBV19,TRBJ2-5,TRBD1,TGTGCCAGTAGCCATCGACAGGGCCAAGGGACCCAGTACTTC,CASSHRQGQGTQYF
-,TRBV4-3,TRBJ2-1,-,TGCGCCAGCAGCCAAGATGGCGGGAAATACAATGAGCAGTTCTTC,CASSQDGGKYNEQFF
many,TRBV5-1,TRBJ2-3,-,TGCGCCAGCAGCTTCACAGATACGCAGTATTTT,CASSFTDTQYF
-,TRBV10-3,TRBJ2-6,-,TGTGCCATCAGTGCGACGGAAGGGAGCTCTGGGGCCAACGTCCTGACTTTC,CAISATEGSSGANVLTF
few,TRBV7-7,TRBJ2-3,-,TGTGCCAGCAGCCCCGGGGGCACAGATACGCAGTATTTT,CASSPGGTDTQYF
-,TRBV27,TRBJ2-5,-,TGTGCCAGCAGTTTATCAGTCAAGACGCGAGAGACCCAGTACTTC,CASSLSVKTRETQYF
-,TRBV27,TRBJ2-1,-,TGTGCCAGCACCCCAGAATGGGGGATCGGCAATGAGCAGTTCTTC,CASTPEWGIGNEQFF
-,TRBV7-9,TRBJ1-5,-,TGTGCCAGCAGCGCCGGTCCCAATCAGCCCCAGCATTTT,CASSAGPNQPQHF
-,TRBV5-1,TRBJ2-2,-,TGCGCCAGCAGCTTGTCGGAGGCCGGGGAGCTGTTTTTT,CASSLSEAGELFF
-,TRBV5-1,TRBJ2-5,-,TGCGCCAGCAGCGCACCCGGACCCGGGGGCACCCAGTACTTC,CASSAPGPGGTQYF
few,TRBV15,TRBJ2-7,-,TGTGCCACCAGCAGAGATTGGCAGGGTGGCTACGAGCAGTACTTC,CATSRDWQGGYEQYF
-,TRBV5-1,TRBJ2-1,TRBD2,TGCGCCAGCAGCTCCCTAGCTAGCGGGAGGGCCGTGGATGAGCAGTTCTTC,CASSSLASGRAVDEQFF
-,TRBV13,TRBJ2-1,-,TGTGCCAGCAGCCTCCGGACCACTAGCTACAATGAGCAGTTCTTC,CASSLRTTSYNEQFF